This TCR beta chain is from a study of tumor-infiltrating lymphocytes in glioblastoma multiforme. Study observations and caveats: Unequal TCR RNA per T cell might skew measured clone sizes.

The CDR3 extends over 17 amino acids. V was trimmed by 1 base and J by 0 bases, leaving 14 bases between them. Germline assignment: CDR1 SGHAT and CDR2 FQNNGV. TCRB libraries came from RNA via three nested multiplex PCR rounds. Input was 0.4 to 0.55 ug total RNA, reverse-transcribed with a C-beta primer. These TCRB libraries lack any described unique molecular identifiers. TCRdb redid the calling of the multiplex PCR reads with MiXCR, one entry per CDR3 protein. This table has about 15,000 distinct CDR3 sequences, about 69% appearing once. Concerning this clonotype itself: No antigen is known for it.

The V call is TRBV11-2, the J call TRBJ2-3; unclear D gene. Sequenced input: brain tumor tissue. The sequence was collected from a male donor with glioblastoma. CDR3 amino acids: CASSLGPANISTDTQYF. Written as DNA, the CDR3 is TGTGCCAGCAGCTTAGGTCCTGCAAACATCAGCACAGATACGCAGTATTTT.